What follows are 15 T cell receptor beta chains derived from one specimen sequenced in a study of blood T cell repertoires in COVID-19. The method was immunoSEQ multiplex PCR; TCRdb's version includes in-frame clones alone and lacks a portion of them. The table has 310,000 or so clones, around 88% seen once. Material: peripheral blood. These receptors originate from a woman aged 25 to 45 who had recovered from COVID-19.

The chain has TRBV3-1 (or the pseudogene TRBV3-2) and TRBJ2-2; TRBD1 aligns across 9 bases. CDR3 length equals 16 residues. Per the germline V gene, CDR1 is LGHDT and CDR2 is YNNKEL (reference sequence). With V trimmed by 3 bases and J by 0 bases, 2 bases remained unmatched. The CDR3 nucleotides read TGTGCCAGCAGCCAGGACAGGGGACCGAACACCGGGGAGCTGTTTTTT. Protein product: CASSQDRGPNTGELFF.

V gene TRBV11-2 combines with J gene TRBJ2-2, with 7 bases aligning to TRBD2. Germline lookup yields CDR1 SGHAT and CDR2 FQNNGV. V lost 3 bases to trimming and J lost 3 bases; unmatched junction nucleotides: 4. This CDR3 spans 15 amino acids. In nucleotides, the CDR3 is TGTGCCAGCAGCTTGGGCGGGGGATACACCGGGGAGCTGTTTTTT. This encodes CASSLGGGYTGELFF.

The rearrangement joins TRBV30 to TRBJ2-7, with D perhaps matching TRBD2 (7 bases). The germline V gene encodes CDR1 GTSNPN and CDR2 SVGIG (reference sequence). This CDR3 has 13 residues. Trimming removed 1 base at V and 6 bases at J, with 13 bases between. The chain's CDR3 is CAWSGGGSTEQYF. The DNA of the CDR3 is TGTGCCTGGAGTGGGGGGGGCAGCACCGAGCAGTACTTC.

The chain uses TRBV9 and TRBJ2-2; 10 bases are shared with TRBD1. CDR3 length: 17 residues. Trimming took 0 bases from V and 13 from J; bases not matched to a gene: 15. The germline V gene encodes CDR1 SGDLS and CDR2 YYNGEE. The CDR3 DNA reads TGTGCCAGCAGCGTAGAGGCGACAGGGGGCCCTCAGGGTCGGCTGTTTTTT. Its protein is CASSVEATGGPQGRLFF. The entire variable domain, with the rest obtained from reference TRBV9 and TRBJ2-2, is as follows: DSGVTQTPKHLITATGQRVTLRCSPRSGDLSVYWYQQSLDQGLQFLIQYYNGEERAKGNILERFSAQQFPDLHSELNLSSLELGDSALYFCASSVEATGGPQGRLFFGEGSRLTVL.

The V gene is TRBV12-2, the J gene TRBJ2-5; the table's D gene call, TRBD1, was not cross checked with the DNA. TRBV12-2 is assigned pseudogene status. The CDR3 sequence is 20 residues long. The CDR3 protein is CASRLALYRRTGIGTETQYF. CDR3 sequence (DNA): TGTGCAAGTCGCTTAGCGCTGTACCGTCGGACAGGGATTGGAACGGAGACCCAGTACTTC.

The CDR3 DNA reads TGTGCCAGCTCATTACAGGGGATGTACACTGAAGCTTTCTTT. Residues: CASSLQGMYTEAFF. The V gene is TRBV5-4, the J gene TRBJ1-1; 7 bases are shared with TRBD1. CDR1 and CDR2 (germline): SGHNT, YYREEE (reference sequence). Trimming removed 7 bases from V and 3 bases from J; junction bases left unmatched: 9. The CDR3 runs 14 residues.

As regards this clone: Other DNA sequences in this sample translate to the same CDR3. The V call is TRBV7-2, the J call TRBJ2-7, with a possible D match to TRBD1 (5 bases). V dropped 5 bases and J dropped 4 bases, with 6 bases sitting between them. Germline CDR1 reads SGHTA; CDR2 reads FQGNSA. This CDR3 comprises 11 residues. DNA for the CDR3: TGTGCCAGCAGCCCAGGGTACGAGCAGTACTTC. The encoded protein is CASSPGYEQYF.

This rearrangement joins TRBV28 to TRBJ2-7, with D hard to call. In germline, CDR1 is MDHEN, CDR2 SYDVKM. The CDR3 totals 12 residues. Trimming left V 6 bases short and J 4 bases short, with 10 bases between. The CDR3 sequence is CASSLPRYEQYF. The CDR3 DNA is TGTGCCAGCAGCCTACCCCGATACGAGCAGTACTTC.

This chain connects TRBV27 to TRBJ2-1; maybe TRBD2 (8 bases). The CDR3 extends over 19 amino acids. Germline V CDR1 and CDR2: MNHEY, SMNVEV (reference sequence). The V gene lost 4 bases and the J gene lost 9 bases, with 31 bases spanning the gap. The CDR3, as DNA: TGTGCCAGCAGTTCCCTAGGGGGCAGGGCGGGAGGTTCGAGGGGTGAGCAGTTCTTC. Translated, it gives CASSSLGGRAGGSRGEQFF.

The chain has TRBV27 and TRBJ2-7; perhaps TRBD2 as D (6 bases). Trimming left V 2 bases short and J 3 bases short, with 11 bases between. Germline V CDR1 and CDR2: MNHEY, SMNVEV (reference sequence). The CDR3 consists of 14 residues. Here the CDR3 reads CASSLAGTYYEQYF. As DNA, the CDR3 is TGTGCCAGCAGTTTAGCGGGAACGTACTACGAGCAGTACTTC.

The rearrangement uses TRBV27 and TRBJ2-7, with unresolved D. The CDR3 spans 13 residues. Germline assignment: CDR1 MNHEY and CDR2 SMNVEV (reference sequence). With 2 bases removed from V and 5 bases from J, the gap between germline ends came to 10 bases. The CDR3, as DNA: TGTGCCAGCAGTTTACCCAGTGGAGACGAGCAGTACTTC. Its translation is CASSLPSGDEQYF.

V gene TRBV29-1 combines with J gene TRBJ2-7, with TRBD1 identical over 10 bases. Looked up from germline, CDR1 is SQVTM and CDR2 is ANQGSEA. This CDR3 has 13 residues. V was clipped by 7 bases and J by 2 bases; unmatched bases: 5. CDR3 coding DNA: TGCAGCGCCGGGACAGGGGCCACCTACGAGCAGTACTTC. Encoded protein: CSAGTGATYEQYF.

This clone was seen only once. V gene TRBV15 combines with J gene TRBJ2-5, with D uncertain. The V gene lost 3 bases and the J gene lost 5 bases, with 7 bases spanning the gap. The germline V gene encodes CDR1 LNHNV and CDR2 YYDKDF (reference sequence). The CDR3 covers 12 residues. The CDR3 DNA reads TGTGCCACCAGCAGGACATCGGAGACCCAGTACTTC. Its translation: CATSRTSETQYF.

In its sample, this clone was seen once. The chain carries TRBV7-2 and TRBJ2-1; 9 nucleotides match TRBD2. After removal of 3 bases from V and 8 bases from J, the junction contained 5 bases not matched to a gene. This CDR3 is 14 amino acids long. CDR1 is SGHTA, CDR2 FQGNSA, per germline. Here the CDR3 DNA reads TGTGCCAGCAGCTTGGCTAGCGGGGATTATGAGCAGTTCTTC. It encodes CASSLASGDYEQFF. Combining the CDR3 with reference TRBV7-2 and TRBJ2-1 gives the whole variable domain GAGVSQSPSNKVTEKGKDVELRCDPISGHTALYWYRQSLGQGLEFLIYFQGNSAPDKSGLPSDRFSAERTGGSVSTLTIQRTQQEDSAVYLCASSLASGDYEQFFGPGTRLTVL.

In regard to this clone: The sample holds other DNA sequences that translate to the same CDR3. The gene calls are TRBV5-1 and TRBJ2-3; D is unclear. Germline CDR1 and CDR2: SGHRS and YFSETQ. The V gene lost 4 bases and the J gene lost 0 bases, with 6 bases spanning the gap. The CDR3 runs to 13 residues. CDR3 DNA: TGCGCCAGCAGCCCCGGGAGCACAGATACGCAGTATTTT. Translating gives CASSPGSTDTQYF.